Listed below are T cell receptor beta chains from one sample, sequenced in a study of T cells in Graves' hyperthyroidism and ophthalmopathy. TCRdb independently ran MiXCR on the multiplex PCR reads; one entry per CDR3 protein. The table includes over 650,000 distinct CDR3 sequences, around 17% detected once. The sequencing sample was made of blood. Receptors originate from a man between 18 and 35 years old with Graves' hyperthyroidism. CDR3s include the opening cysteine and the closing phenylalanine or tryptophan. D genes are given only for firm matches. Only part of the rows carry a size: once, few, many, or a class if the clone is expanded.

NA	NA	TRBJ1-1	TRBV5-6	CASSLGYKNTEAFF	TGTGCCAGCAGCTTGGGATACAAGAACACTGAAGCTTTCTTT
NA	few	TRBJ1-5	TRBV24-1	CATSDFRGNQPQHF	TGTGCCACCAGTGATTTTAGGGGTAATCAGCCCCAGCATTTT
NA	NA	TRBJ2-7	TRBV15	CATSMRQAYEQYF	TGTGCCACCAGTATGAGACAGGCCTACGAGCAGTACTTC
TRBD1	NA	TRBJ1-4	TRBV7-9	CASGTGATNEKLFF	TGTGCCAGCGGTACAGGGGCAACTAATGAAAAACTGTTTTTT
TRBD2	few	TRBJ2-7	TRBV28	CASSSSGIYYEQYF	TGTGCCAGCAGTTCCAGCGGGATCTACTACGAGCAGTACTTC
NA	many	TRBJ2-5	TRBV11-1	CASSPVTGLGETQYF	TGTGCCAGCAGCCCAGTAACAGGGCTTGGAGAGACCCAGTACTTC
TRBD1	many	TRBJ2-1	TRBV12-3/TRBV12-4	CASSSAATGATYNEQFF	TGTGCCAGCAGTTCCGCCGCTACAGGGGCAACCTACAATGAGCAGTTCTTC
TRBD2	few	TRBJ2-1	TRBV19	CASSIGRGTSNEQFF	TGTGCCAGTAGTATTGGCCGGGGGACTAGCAATGAGCAGTTCTTC
NA	NA	TRBJ2-3	TRBV29-1	CSVGHSGDTQYF	TGCAGCGTGGGTCATAGCGGAGATACGCAGTATTTT
NA	NA	TRBJ1-2	TRBV5-4	CASSLEYPDTEGYTF	TGTGCCAGCAGCTTGGAGTATCCGGACACGGAAGGCTACACCTTC
NA	many	TRBJ1-1	TRBV3-1	CASSQLAGSEAFF	TGTGCCAGCAGCCAACTCGCAGGGAGTGAAGCTTTCTTT
TRBD2	few	TRBJ2-7	TRBV20-1	CSARPPRTSGSYEQYF	TGCAGTGCTAGGCCGCCTAGGACTAGCGGGAGCTACGAGCAGTACTTC
NA	few	TRBJ1-1	TRBV4-1	CASSQIRQLNTEAFF	TGCGCCAGCAGCCAGATAAGGCAGTTGAACACTGAAGCTTTCTTT
NA	few	TRBJ1-1	TRBV6-1	CAGGSSKNTEAFF	TGTGCCGGCGGGTCCTCCAAGAACACTGAAGCTTTCTTT
TRBD2	few	TRBJ2-7	TRBV6-2/TRBV6-3	CASSDPGLGSYEQYF	TGTGCCAGCAGTGACCCGGGACTAGGTTCCTACGAGCAGTACTTC
TRBD1	NA	TRBJ2-3	TRBV5-1	CASSLVLPRTGGRDTQYF	TGCGCCAGCAGCTTGGTACTTCCCAGGACAGGTGGGCGGGATACGCAGTATTTT
TRBD2	NA	TRBJ2-4	TRBV11-3	CASSSPARGLAGNIQYF	TGTGCCAGCAGCTCCCCTGCGCGTGGGCTAGCGGGAAACATTCAGTACTTC
NA	NA	TRBJ1-3	TRBV30	CAGSGNTIYF	TGTGCGGGATCTGGAAACACCATATATTTT
NA	many	TRBJ2-1	TRBV5-6	CASSSLGSYNEQFF	TGTGCCAGCTCCTCATTAGGGAGCTACAATGAGCAGTTCTTC
TRBD2	NA	TRBJ2-4	TRBV6-1	CASSSGLAGAKNIQYF	TGTGCCAGCAGTTCGGGACTAGCGGGAGCCAAAAACATTCAGTACTTC
NA	many	TRBJ2-7	TRBV3-1	CASSLNRWGDEQYF	TGTGCCAGCAGCCTAAACAGGTGGGGGGACGAGCAGTACTTC
NA	many	TRBJ2-7	TRBV6-5	CASSYSGQLAYEQYF	TGTGCCAGCAGTTACTCGGGGCAGTTAGCCTACGAGCAGTACTTC
NA	many	TRBJ2-3	TRBV10-3	CAISAGITGDTQYF	TGTGCCATCAGTGCGGGAATAACGGGGGATACGCAGTATTTT
NA	NA	TRBJ2-1	TRBV28	CASRPEEEDNEQFF	TGTGCCAGCAGGCCGGAAGAGGAGGACAATGAGCAGTTCTTC
TRBD2	few	TRBJ2-1	TRBV11-1	CASRGRAVDKQFF	TGTGCCAGCAGGGGGAGGGCCGTAGATAAGCAGTTCTTC
TRBD1	many	TRBJ2-7	TRBV28	CASSPTGASGAAVRYEQYF	TGTGCCAGCAGCCCAACAGGGGCATCTGGGGCCGCCGTTAGGTACGAGCAGTACTTC
TRBD1	NA	TRBJ1-5	TRBV4-3	CASSQDATGALNQPQHF	TGCGCCAGCAGCCAAGATGCTACAGGGGCACTCAATCAGCCCCAGCATTTT
TRBD2	few	TRBJ2-2	TRBV5-1	CASSLFLAGPGELFF	TGCGCCAGCAGCTTGTTTCTAGCGGGACCCGGGGAGCTGTTTTTT
NA	NA	TRBJ2-3	TRBV20-1	CSASVGLSTDTQYF	TGCAGTGCTAGTGTGGGGCTCAGCACAGATACGCAGTATTTT
NA	NA	TRBJ2-1	TRBV7-8	CASSLAGSREQFF	TGTGCCAGCAGCTTAGCGGGGTCTAGGGAGCAGTTCTTC
TRBD2	NA	TRBJ2-2	TRBV6-1	CAAGTSGIGAGELFF	TGTGCCGCCGGGACTAGCGGAATTGGCGCCGGGGAGCTGTTTTTT
NA	few	TRBJ2-3	TRBV29-1	CSVEVGDGDTQYF	TGCAGCGTTGAAGTGGGAGACGGAGATACGCAGTATTTT
NA	many	TRBJ2-1	TRBV20-1	CSETGANNEQFF	TGCAGTGAGACGGGAGCCAACAATGAGCAGTTCTTC
NA	few	TRBJ1-5	TRBV27	CASRLQGYSNQPQHF	TGTGCCAGTCGGTTACAGGGTTATAGCAATCAGCCCCAGCATTTT
NA	NA	TRBJ2-7	TRBV19	CASSIGRTPLHEQYF	TGTGCCAGTAGTATAGGTAGGACACCCCTCCACGAGCAGTACTTC
NA	NA	TRBJ1-1	TRBV29-1	CSVGRTVMNTEAFF	TGCAGCGTTGGAAGGACTGTAATGAACACTGAAGCTTTCTTT
NA	NA	TRBJ1-1	TRBV20-1	CSAAEGGNTEAFF	TGCAGTGCTGCCGAGGGGGGGAACACTGAAGCTTTCTTT
NA	many	TRBJ1-5	TRBV11-2	CASSLDSWTDNQPQHF	TGTGCCAGCAGCTTAGATAGTTGGACAGACAATCAGCCCCAGCATTTT
NA	NA	TRBJ2-7	TRBV9	CASRIDSSLYEQYF	TGTGCCAGCAGAATTGACAGTTCACTTTACGAGCAGTACTTC